This T cell receptor beta chain originates from a study of T cells in Graves' hyperthyroidism and ophthalmopathy. This clonotype was counted many times. It was RNA transcripts that yielded the amplified TCR beta CDR3 regions. Carried out on the TCR CDR3, a first-round RT-PCR used the HTBI primer set. A single record per CDR3 protein comes from TCRdb applying MiXCR to the multiplex PCR reads. Among some 500,000 distinct CDR3 sequences, approximately 14% were seen once, and the ten largest hold around 17%. The J segment lost 5 bases and the V segment lost 6 bases, leaving 9 bases of the junction unmatched. The CDR3 consists of 16 residues. Germline CDR1 is LNHDA and CDR2 is SQIVND (reference sequence).

This sequence originates from a woman between 18 and 29 years old with Graves' hyperthyroidism. The V call is TRBV19, the J call TRBJ1-5, with 11 bases identical to TRBD1. Sample: blood. The CDR3 DNA sequence: TGTGCCAGTAGACGAACCGGGACAGGGGGGTATCAGCCCCAGCATTTT. Residues: CASRRTGTGGYQPQHF.